This T cell receptor (beta chain) was profiled in a study of response to subunit inactivated influenza vaccine. The study's findings and limits: Each seasonal influenza vaccination, the authors suggested, recruits few new T cells.

TCRdb fed the RT-PCR reads into MiXCR, producing one record per CDR3 protein. The table shows approximately 530,000 distinct CDR3 sequences, with 7.2% occurring only once. This clonotype was picked up many times. No antigen is known for it. This receptor was taken from a man aged 50 to 69 who received an inactivated influenza vaccine. The sequencing here drew on PBMCs from blood, taken about 23 months after vaccination.

CDR3 DNA: TGTGCCTGGAGTGTACAGGCCCACAACACAGATACGCAGTATTTT. It encodes CAWSVQAHNTDTQYF. The chain couples TRBV30 to TRBJ2-3; perhaps TRBD1 as D (5 bases). CDR1 GTSNPN and CDR2 SVGIG come from the germline V gene (reference sequence). Trimming took 0 bases from V and 2 from J, leaving 12 bases between them. The CDR3 runs to 15 residues. Complete variable domain (other parts from reference TRBV30 and TRBJ2-3): SQTIHQWPATLVQPVGSPLSLECTVEGTSNPNLYWYRQAAGRGLQLLFYSVGIGQISSEVPQNLSASRPQDRQFILSSKKLLLSDSGFYLCAWSVQAHNTDTQYFGPGTRLTVL.